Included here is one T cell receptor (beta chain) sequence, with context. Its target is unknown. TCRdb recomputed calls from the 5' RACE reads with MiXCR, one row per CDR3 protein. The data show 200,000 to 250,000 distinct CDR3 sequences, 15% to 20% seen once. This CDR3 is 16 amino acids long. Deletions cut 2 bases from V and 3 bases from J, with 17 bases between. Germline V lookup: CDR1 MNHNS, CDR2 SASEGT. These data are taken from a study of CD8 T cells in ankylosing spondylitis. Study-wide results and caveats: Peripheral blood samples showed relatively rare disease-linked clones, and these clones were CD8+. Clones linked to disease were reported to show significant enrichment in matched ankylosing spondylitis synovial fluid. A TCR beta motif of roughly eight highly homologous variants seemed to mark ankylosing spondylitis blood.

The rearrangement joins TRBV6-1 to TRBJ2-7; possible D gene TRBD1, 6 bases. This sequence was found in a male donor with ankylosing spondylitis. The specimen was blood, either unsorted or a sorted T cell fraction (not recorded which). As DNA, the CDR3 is TGTGCCAGCAGTGAAACGGACAGACCGGAATACTACGAGCAGTACTTC. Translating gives CASSETDRPEYYEQYF.